This is a list of T cell receptor beta chains from one sample in a study of HIV-infected children after antiretroviral therapy interruption. TCRdb processed the 3' RACE reads anew with MiXCR; each CDR3 protein has one entry. The sample holds about 83,000 distinct CDR3 sequences, 6% to 8.5% seen once. The sequenced sample was CD45RA+ CD4+ T cells from PBMCs, pooled from several time points, obtained from a donor given antiretroviral therapy, either interrupted or continuous. The origin of the receptors is a pool of human donors with HIV. Each CDR3 is given with its conserved first and last residue.

j_call v_call cdr3_aa
TRBJ1-6 TRBV6-2/TRBV6-3 CASSYLLPGTGNSPLHF
TRBJ2-1 TRBV5-1 CASSPSSGGSYNEQFF
TRBJ1-5 TRBV6-2/TRBV6-3 CASSYLPNPSNQPQHF
TRBJ1-5 TRBV20-1 CSAAGSGNQPQHF
TRBJ1-1 TRBV11-2 CASSLAFMNTEAFF
TRBJ1-6 TRBV11-2 CASSLAGIQYSPLHF
TRBJ2-6 TRBV12-3/TRBV12-4 CASSLLAGVSGANVLTF
TRBJ2-7 TRBV30 CAWSETPGTGDHEQYF
TRBJ1-1 TRBV29-1 CSVVRQMNTEAFF
TRBJ1-1 TRBV29-1 CSVGAGARGEAFF
TRBJ1-5 TRBV12-3/TRBV12-4 CASRPGTGDSSNQPQHF
TRBJ2-7 TRBV5-1 CASSFRQGDEQYF
TRBJ2-3 TRBV4-1 CASSQAIQRGASGSDTQYF
TRBJ2-7 TRBV7-2 CASSLATVLWKVAF
TRBJ2-2 TRBV7-2 CASSQEGASGELFF
TRBJ2-3 TRBV5-5 CASSLYPNSDTQYF
TRBJ1-5 TRBV19 CASSIESVPLQPQHF
TRBJ1-5 TRBV9 CASSAGTDSNQPQHF
TRBJ2-3 TRBV20-1 CSTFGAGVTDTQYF
TRBJ1-2 TRBV6-6 CASGDWDRGNSDYTF
TRBJ1-6 TRBV12-3/TRBV12-4 CASSLEQVNSPLHF
TRBJ1-1 TRBV20-1 CSARQGASEAFF
TRBJ1-1 TRBV30 CAWSVTPGEAFF
TRBJ2-6 TRBV12-3/TRBV12-4 CASRYTGAGANVLTF
TRBJ1-5 TRBV18 CASSQGLSQPQHF
TRBJ2-1 TRBV11-3 CASTGQGAGRGGYNEQFF
TRBJ1-3 TRBV6-6 CASTPQGTGNTLYF
TRBJ2-4 TRBV16 CASSDNSQNTLYF
TRBJ2-3 TRBV3-1 CASSQADHPTDTQYF
TRBJ2-7 TRBV19 CASSTRGKGYEQYF
TRBJ1-6 TRBV9 CASSATWEGSPLHF
TRBJ2-2 TRBV7-7 CASSPTGGRTGELFF
TRBJ2-3 TRBV28 CASRPTRRQGVNTDTQYF
TRBJ2-5 TRBV15 CATSRGRLAGNQETQYF
TRBJ2-5 TRBV7-7 CASSLGRGGGETQYF
TRBJ2-7 TRBV5-1 CASSPGTSGGYEQYF
TRBJ2-7 TRBV12-3/TRBV12-4 CASSFQGYEQYF
TRBJ2-3 TRBV6-6 CASSYSKGDSSTDTQYF
TRBJ2-1 TRBV24-1 CATSSWGSYNEQFF
TRBJ1-2 TRBV10-3 CAISGTDASDYGYTF
TRBJ1-1 TRBV24-1 CATSGGPNTEAFF
TRBJ1-1 TRBV6-5 CASSYSPGVTEAFF
TRBJ2-6 TRBV15 CATSRQAITGANVLTF
TRBJ2-1 TRBV10-3 CAIATSRDNEQFF
TRBJ1-1 TRBV5-6 CASSTFGMMNTEAFF
TRBJ2-3 TRBV2 CASSELPLAGGTDTQYF
TRBJ2-4 TRBV12-3/TRBV12-4 CASGQGLLAKNIQYF
TRBJ2-3 TRBV7-2 CASSFGGKTDTQYF
TRBJ2-3 TRBV12-3/TRBV12-4 CASNQRDTQYF
TRBJ2-7 TRBV6-6 CASSYSRPGYEQYF
TRBJ1-2 TRBV6-1 CASGGPRMDGYGYTF
TRBJ2-7 TRBV6-6 CASRERGRDRGLLLPGKGLYEQYF
TRBJ2-2 TRBV27 CASSLLGGYANTGELFF
TRBJ2-2 TRBV7-9 CATKNQVPTGELFF
TRBJ1-6 TRBV12-3/TRBV12-4 CASSLRRDSPLHF
TRBJ2-7 TRBV12-2 CASRLLKRQAYEQYF
TRBJ2-1 TRBV15 CATSVGTGAHNEQFF
TRBJ2-7 TRBV10-3 CAISENLGKFSEQYF
TRBJ2-2 TRBV7-2 CASSFPGGSNTGELFF
TRBJ2-7 TRBV6-4 CAIRWGEKSYEQYF